These 21 T cell receptor beta chains were sequenced from one sample in a study of T-cell memory formation after mild COVID-19. TCRdb recomputed calls from the 5' RACE reads with MiXCR, one row per CDR3 protein. The table lists about 90,000 distinct CDR3 sequences, about 13% of them singletons. Specimen: PBMCs or a T cell subset sorted from them (not recorded which). The receptors stem from an adult woman who had mild COVID-19 (a few samples of this study predate the infection). Cell type and time point are not known.

This clonotype was counted a few times. The V call is TRBV6-5, the J call TRBJ1-2, with 7 bases lining up with TRBD1. The CDR3 extends over 15 amino acids. Unmatched junction bases numbered 9, after V lost 6 bases and J lost 2 bases. Germline V gives CDR1 MNHEY, CDR2 SVGAGI. The CDR3 nucleotides read TGTGCCAGCAGCACTCAGACAGGGATCAACTATGGCTACACCTTC. The encoded protein is CASSTQTGINYGYTF.

This chain connects TRBV7-9 to TRBJ1-2, with 8 bases lining up with TRBD1. This CDR3 comprises 19 residues. CDR1 and CDR2 from the germline V gene are SEHNR and FQNEAQ (reference sequence). Trimming removed 1 base from V and 4 bases from J; junction bases left unmatched: 17. The CDR3 DNA reads TGTGCCAGCAGCTTAGGTCTTTCGGGACAGGCATTCGAACCCTATGGCTACACCTTC. This gives the protein CASSLGLSGQAFEPYGYTF. The entire variable domain, with the rest obtained from reference TRBV7-9 and TRBJ1-2, is as follows: DTGVSQNPRHKITKRGQNVTFRCDPISEHNRLYWYRQTLGQGPEFLTYFQNEAQLEKSRLLSDRFSAERPKGSFSTLEIQRTEQGDSAMYLCASSLGLSGQAFEPYGYTFGSGTRLTVV.

CDR3 sequence reads: CASSLGYDQPQHF. CDR3 bases: TGCGCCAGCAGCTTAGGCTACGACCAGCCCCAGCATTTT. The J gene is TRBJ1-5, the V gene TRBV5-1, with D unresolved. The V gene's germline CDR1 is SGHRS and CDR2 YFSETQ. V lost 2 bases and J lost 7, with 10 bases in between. The CDR3 extends over 13 amino acids. The variable domain in full, with the rest retrieved from reference TRBV5-1 and TRBJ1-5, is KAGVTQTPRYLIKTRGQQVTLSCSPISGHRSVSWYQQTPGQGLQFLFEYFSETQRNKGNFPGRFSGRQFSNSRSEMNVSTLELGDSALYLCASSLGYDQPQHFGDGTRLSIL.

The genes are TRBV19 and TRBJ1-2, with unresolved D. CDR1 and CDR2 (germline): LNHDA, SQIVND (reference sequence). Trimming removed 5 bases from V and 0 bases from J, with 10 bases in between. CDR3 length: 14 residues. The CDR3 bases are TGTGCCAGTAGTTACGGAGAAACTAACTATGGCTACACCTTC. This translates into CASSYGETNYGYTF.

CDR3 sequence (DNA): TGTGCCAGCAGCCCGACCCTTAGCGGGGATAACGGGGAGCTGTTTTTT. Its protein is CASSPTLSGDNGELFF. V usage is TRBV5-6 and J usage is TRBJ2-2; TRBD2 aligns across 8 bases. Germline CDR1 reads SGHDT; CDR2 reads YYEEEE. The trim removed 4 bases at V and 7 bases at J, leaving 12 bases unmatched. The CDR3 totals 16 residues.

This chain links TRBV4-3 with TRBJ1-5; the match to TRBD1 covers 7 bases. With 0 bases clipped from V and 6 bases from J, the junction kept 5 bases outside the gene matches. CDR3 length equals 15 residues. Germline lookup yields CDR1 LGHNA and CDR2 YSLEER. Here the CDR3 reads CASSQDGQAPQPQHF. CDR3 DNA sequence: TGCGCCAGCAGCCAAGATGGACAGGCCCCTCAGCCCCAGCATTTT.

This clonotype was picked up a small number of times. The chain carries TRBV9 and TRBJ2-1; TRBD2 agrees at 7 bases. CDR1 is SGDLS and CDR2 is YYNGEE in the germline V gene. The CDR3 loop spans 12 amino acids. V lost 0 bases to trimming and J lost 9 bases; unmatched junction nucleotides: 0. DNA for the CDR3: TGTGCCAGCAGCGTAGGACTAGCTGAGCAGTTCTTC. Translation gives CASSVGLAEQFF. The whole variable domain, remainder taken from reference TRBV9 and TRBJ2-1, is DSGVTQTPKHLITATGQRVTLRCSPRSGDLSVYWYQQSLDQGLQFLIQYYNGEERAKGNILERFSAQQFPDLHSELNLSSLELGDSALYFCASSVGLAEQFFGPGTRLTVL.

This clonotype has only a few counts. This chain links TRBV9 with TRBJ1-2, with D hard to call. CDR1 is SGDLS, CDR2 YYNGEE, per germline. Trimming took 3 bases from V and 6 from J, leaving 15 bases between them. The CDR3 sequence is 14 residues long. In nucleotides, the CDR3 is TGTGCCAGCAGCGCGACTGACCCACCGGATGGCTACACCTTC. Protein: CASSATDPPDGYTF. Together with reference TRBV9 and TRBJ1-2, the CDR3 gives the full variable domain: DSGVTQTPKHLITATGQRVTLRCSPRSGDLSVYWYQQSLDQGLQFLIQYYNGEERAKGNILERFSAQQFPDLHSELNLSSLELGDSALYFCASSATDPPDGYTFGSGTRLTVV.

The rearrangement uses TRBV20-1 and TRBJ2-5, with TRBD1 matching 7 bases. The CDR3 contains 14 residues. From germline, CDR1 is DFQATT and CDR2 SNEGSKA (reference sequence). V was pared by 1 base and J by 3 bases, with 5 bases of the junction left unmatched. CDR3 DNA sequence: TGCAGTGCTAGAGGGGGGACAGTAAAAGAGACCCAGTACTTC. It encodes CSARGGTVKETQYF.

CDR3 in amino acids: CAILTVQETQYF. The CDR3 DNA follows: TGTGCCATCTTGACAGTCCAAGAGACCCAGTACTTC. The rearrangement uses TRBV11-2 and TRBJ2-5; TRBD1 might be the D (5 bases). V lost 10 bases, J lost 1 base, and 10 bases lay in between. This CDR3 has 12 amino acids. Germline CDR1 reads SGHAT; CDR2 reads FQNNGV. Full variable domain (outside the CDR3, taken from reference TRBV11-2 and TRBJ2-5): EAGVAQSPRYKIIEKRQSVAFWCNPISGHATLYWYQQILGQGPKLLIQFQNNGVVDDSQLPKDRFSAERLKGVDSTLKIQPAKLEDSAVYLCAILTVQETQYFGPGTRLLVL.

This clonotype was seen ten or more times. V is TRBV20-1 and J is TRBJ2-3, with 7 bases fitting TRBD1. J lost 1 base, V lost 6 bases, and 25 bases had no gene match. The CDR3 is made up of 20 amino acids. Germline V gene data show CDR1 as DFQATT and CDR2 as SNEGSKA (reference sequence). The CDR3 spells CSAPVGERGQRGPGTDTQYF. The CDR3 bases are TGCAGTGCCCCCGTCGGGGAGAGGGGGCAAAGGGGTCCGGGCACAGATACGCAGTATTTT.

The chain has TRBV10-3 and TRBJ2-3; D is unresolved. The germline V and J ends were trimmed by 9 bases and 4 bases, with 26 bases remaining between them. Germline CDR1 reads ENHRY; CDR2 reads SYGVKD. The CDR3 contains 17 residues. The CDR3 protein is CAMQKNPGPNSADTQYF. In nucleotides, the CDR3 is TGTGCCATGCAAAAAAACCCCGGGCCGAACAGCGCAGATACGCAGTATTTT.

Here the CDR3 DNA reads TGTGCCAGCAGCACCCCGACAGGGTTGGGCGGCTACACCTTC. Residues: CASSTPTGLGGYTF. The chain is built from TRBV7-9 and TRBJ1-2; 7 positions agree with TRBD1. The CDR3 runs 14 residues. Germline loops: CDR1 SEHNR, CDR2 FQNEAQ (reference sequence). V was clipped by 5 bases and J by 8 bases; unmatched bases: 11.

This clonotype was found a few times. CDR3 bases: TGCAGCGTTGAATCAGAGGGGACCGGCTACAATGAGCAGTTCTTC. This translates into CSVESEGTGYNEQFF. This sequence joins TRBV29-1 and TRBJ2-1; either TRBD1 or TRBD2 may fit D (5 bases each). CDR3 size: 15 residues. CDR1 and CDR2 (germline): SQVTM, ANQGSEA. The ends were cut back, 2 bases at V and 3 bases at J, with 14 bases in the middle.

The V gene is TRBV7-9, the J gene TRBJ1-1; tentative D call: TRBD1 (5 bases). There are 14 residues in the CDR3. Germline values: CDR1 SEHNR, CDR2 FQNEAQ (reference sequence). Trimming took 1 base from V and 5 from J, leaving 11 bases between them. For the CDR3, the DNA is TGTGCCAGCAGCTTAGTCAACAGGCTTACTGAAGCTTTCTTT. Amino acids: CASSLVNRLTEAFF.

The V and J genes are TRBV13 and TRBJ1-1, with TRBD1 matching over 8 bases. Germline CDR1 reads PRHDT; CDR2 reads FYEKMQ (reference sequence). The ends lost 8 bases at V and 4 bases at J; junction bases unmatched: 12. This CDR3 contains 15 residues. CDR3 bases: TGTGCCAGCCCGCCAGACAGGGGAGTAAGCACTGAAGCTTTCTTT. Residues: CASPPDRGVSTEAFF.

This clonotype came up a few times. The chain has TRBV9 and TRBJ1-1; unclear D gene. With 4 bases removed from V and 4 bases from J, the gap between germline ends came to 8 bases. CDR1 is SGDLS and CDR2 is YYNGEE in the germline V gene. CDR3 length: 12 residues. The CDR3, as DNA: TGTGCCAGCAGCTCCCCGTTCACTGAAGCTTTCTTT. Protein product: CASSSPFTEAFF.

The J gene is TRBJ1-4, the V gene TRBV29-1; D is unclear. The CDR3 runs to 14 residues. Germline-derived CDR1 and CDR2 are SQVTM and ANQGSEA. Trimming stripped 3 bases from V and 3 bases from J, with 11 bases between. In DNA form, the CDR3 reads TGCAGCGTTGACCCCGGCATCCCTAATGAAAAACTGTTTTTT. This translates into CSVDPGIPNEKLFF.

The chain is built from TRBV4-3 and TRBJ2-1, with a possible D match to TRBD2 (5 bases). Germline lookup yields CDR1 LGHNA and CDR2 YSLEER. V was clipped by 0 bases and J by 4 bases, with 13 bases between them. The length of the CDR3 is 16 residues. The CDR3 loop is CASSQEGAERYNEQFF. The CDR3 nucleotides read TGCGCCAGCAGCCAAGAAGGAGCGGAGAGGTACAATGAGCAGTTCTTC.

Of note for this clonotype: A junction boundary mismatches the germline segment, possibly from a read error. The chain joins TRBV9 to TRBJ1-1; possible D gene TRBD1, 6 bases. CDR1 and CDR2 from the germline V gene are SGDLS and YYNGEE. The CDR3 loop spans 19 amino acids. The CDR3 DNA follows: TGTGCCAGCATCGTATATGGGGTACAGGGAGGAGGAGGAGGAACTGAAGCTTTCTTT. Residues: CASIVYGVQGGGGGTEAFF.

This clonotype is deemed medium-sized. The chain is built from TRBV7-9 and TRBJ2-1; 8 bases line up with TRBD1. The J segment lost 7 bases and the V segment lost 2 bases, leaving 19 bases of the junction unmatched. This CDR3 has 19 residues. Germline values: CDR1 SEHNR, CDR2 FQNEAQ (reference sequence). CDR3: CASSLPLVGSWTGRNEQFF. The DNA of the CDR3 is TGTGCCAGCAGCTTACCTCTTGTTGGGTCGTGGACAGGGAGGAATGAGCAGTTCTTC.